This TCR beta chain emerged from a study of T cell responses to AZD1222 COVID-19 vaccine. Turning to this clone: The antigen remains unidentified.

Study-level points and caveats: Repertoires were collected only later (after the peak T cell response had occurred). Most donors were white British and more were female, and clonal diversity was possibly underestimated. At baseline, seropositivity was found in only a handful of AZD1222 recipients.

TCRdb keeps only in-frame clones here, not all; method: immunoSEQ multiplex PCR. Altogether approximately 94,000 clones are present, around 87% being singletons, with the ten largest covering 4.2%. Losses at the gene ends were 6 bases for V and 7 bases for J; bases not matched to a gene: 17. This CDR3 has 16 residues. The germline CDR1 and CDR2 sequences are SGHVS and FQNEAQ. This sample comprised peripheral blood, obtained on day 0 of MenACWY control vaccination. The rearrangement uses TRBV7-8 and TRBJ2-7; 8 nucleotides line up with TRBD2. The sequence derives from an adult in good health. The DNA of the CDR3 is TGTGCCAGCAGTCCCGCAAGGACTAGCTGGGGTAGGGAGCAGTACTTC. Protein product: CASSPARTSWGREQYF.